The rows below give T cell receptor beta chains drawn from one sample of a study of cytomegalovirus exposure and HLA in healthy donors. TCRdb keeps only in-frame clones here, not all; method: immunoSEQ multiplex PCR. The repertoire holds about 190,000 clones, with roughly 80% as singletons. The sequencing input was PBMCs. These receptors were obtained from a woman in her twenties or thirties in good health and CMV-seropositive. Both conserved end residues are part of each CDR3. The D gene is left open where the match is weak. The size of a clone is reported for some rows only, either as once, few or many, or as a class for expanded clones.

clone_size: .; cdr3_length: 14; v_call: TRBV18; d_call: .; j_call: TRBJ1-1; cdr3_aa: CASSPKSSGTEAFF; cdr3_nt: TGTGCCAGCTCACCAAAGAGTAGCGGCACTGAAGCTTTCTTT
clone_size: .; cdr3_length: 16; v_call: TRBV25-1; d_call: .; j_call: TRBJ2-7; cdr3_aa: CASSPNRESSSYEQYF; cdr3_nt: TGTGCCAGCTCACCTAACCGAGAGAGTTCCTCTTACGAGCAGTACTTC
clone_size: .; cdr3_length: 13; v_call: TRBV19; d_call: .; j_call: TRBJ1-1; cdr3_aa: CASSMGPNTEAFF; cdr3_nt: TGTGCCAGTAGTATGGGGCCGAACACTGAAGCTTTCTTT
clone_size: .; cdr3_length: 18; v_call: TRBV28; d_call: TRBD2; j_call: TRBJ2-3; cdr3_aa: CASSYPGRWTSDTDTQYF; cdr3_nt: TGTGCCAGCAGTTATCCGGGACGGTGGACTAGCGACACAGATACGCAGTATTTT
clone_size: .; cdr3_length: 13; v_call: TRBV6-1; d_call: TRBD1; j_call: TRBJ1-2; cdr3_aa: CASRGTGRRNYTF; cdr3_nt: TGTGCCAGCAGAGGGACAGGGAGGAGGAACTACACCTTC
clone_size: .; cdr3_length: 12; v_call: TRBV5-1; d_call: .; j_call: TRBJ2-7; cdr3_aa: CASSSTSYEQYF; cdr3_nt: TGCGCCAGCAGCTCTACTAGCTACGAGCAGTACTTC
clone_size: once; cdr3_length: 15; v_call: TRBV19; d_call: TRBD1; j_call: TRBJ2-1; cdr3_aa: CASSPQGTPYNEQFF; cdr3_nt: TGTGCCAGTAGCCCACAGGGGACCCCCTACAATGAGCAGTTCTTC
clone_size: .; cdr3_length: 14; v_call: TRBV10-2; d_call: TRBD1; j_call: TRBJ2-7; cdr3_aa: CASSESGQVYEQYF; cdr3_nt: TGCGCCAGCAGTGAGTCCGGACAGGTCTACGAGCAGTACTTC
clone_size: .; cdr3_length: 14; v_call: TRBV19; d_call: TRBD1; j_call: TRBJ2-1; cdr3_aa: CASSSRGSYNEQFF; cdr3_nt: TGTGCCAGTAGCTCCAGGGGGTCCTACAATGAGCAGTTCTTC
clone_size: once; cdr3_length: 13; v_call: TRBV7-9; d_call: TRBD2; j_call: TRBJ2-5; cdr3_aa: CASSLTGGETQYF; cdr3_nt: TGTGCCAGCAGCTTAACGGGGGGTGAGACCCAGTACTTC
clone_size: .; cdr3_length: 13; v_call: TRBV5-1; d_call: TRBD1; j_call: TRBJ2-2; cdr3_aa: CASSYQGDGELFF; cdr3_nt: TGCGCCAGCAGCTACCAGGGGGACGGGGAGCTGTTTTTT
clone_size: few; cdr3_length: 13; v_call: TRBV18; d_call: .; j_call: TRBJ1-2; cdr3_aa: CASSPARDYGYTF; cdr3_nt: TGTGCCAGCTCCCCGGCCAGGGACTATGGCTACACCTTC
clone_size: .; cdr3_length: 11; v_call: TRBV6-5; d_call: .; j_call: TRBJ2-7; cdr3_aa: CASSPSDEQYF; cdr3_nt: TGTGCCAGCAGTCCCTCAGACGAGCAGTACTTC
clone_size: .; cdr3_length: 15; v_call: TRBV7-2; d_call: .; j_call: TRBJ2-7; cdr3_aa: CASSSLGLAPYEQYF; cdr3_nt: TGTGCCAGCAGCTCCCTTGGGCTAGCGCCTTACGAGCAGTACTTC
clone_size: .; cdr3_length: 16; v_call: TRBV7-2; d_call: TRBD2; j_call: TRBJ2-5; cdr3_aa: CASSSGLAGFQETQYF; cdr3_nt: TGTGCCAGCAGCTCCGGACTAGCGGGATTTCAGGAGACCCAGTACTTC
clone_size: .; cdr3_length: 14; v_call: TRBV18; d_call: TRBD1; j_call: TRBJ1-2; cdr3_aa: CASSRDRGNYGYTF; cdr3_nt: TGTGCCAGCTCGCGGGACAGGGGGAACTATGGCTACACCTTC
clone_size: few; cdr3_length: 14; v_call: TRBV2; d_call: .; j_call: TRBJ1-5; cdr3_aa: CASSGTALNQPQHF; cdr3_nt: TGTGCCAGCAGTGGGACAGCTCTGAATCAGCCCCAGCATTTT
clone_size: .; cdr3_length: 15; v_call: TRBV6-5; d_call: .; j_call: TRBJ2-3; cdr3_aa: CASSYGGAATDTQYF; cdr3_nt: TGTGCCAGCAGTTACGGGGGCGCCGCGACAGATACGCAGTATTTT
clone_size: .; cdr3_length: 13; v_call: TRBV5-4; d_call: TRBD2; j_call: TRBJ2-7; cdr3_aa: CASSWTSGNEQYF; cdr3_nt: TGTGCCAGCAGCTGGACTAGCGGAAATGAGCAGTACTTC
clone_size: .; cdr3_length: 10; v_call: TRBV28; d_call: .; j_call: TRBJ2-7; cdr3_aa: CASSRYEQYF; cdr3_nt: TGTGCCAGCTCCCGCTACGAGCAGTACTTC
clone_size: .; cdr3_length: 17; v_call: TRBV6-1; d_call: TRBD2; j_call: TRBJ2-3; cdr3_aa: CASSALGLAGGTDTQYF; cdr3_nt: TGTGCCAGCAGTGCCCTTGGACTAGCGGGAGGCACAGATACGCAGTATTTT
clone_size: .; cdr3_length: 14; v_call: TRBV2; d_call: .; j_call: TRBJ2-3; cdr3_aa: CASSRQAGTDTQYF; cdr3_nt: TGTGCCAGCAGCCGACAAGCGGGCACAGATACGCAGTATTTT
clone_size: .; cdr3_length: 14; v_call: TRBV10-3; d_call: .; j_call: TRBJ2-1; cdr3_aa: CAISDDSYYNEQFF; cdr3_nt: TGTGCCATCAGTGATGACAGTTACTACAATGAGCAGTTCTTC
clone_size: .; cdr3_length: 12; v_call: TRBV14; d_call: TRBD2; j_call: TRBJ2-3; cdr3_aa: CASSQSGGTQYF; cdr3_nt: TGTGCCAGCAGCCAATCGGGGGGTACGCAGTATTTT
clone_size: .; cdr3_length: 13; v_call: TRBV6-6; d_call: TRBD1; j_call: TRBJ1-6; cdr3_aa: CAGGLGDNSPLHF; cdr3_nt: TGCGCAGGGGGGCTAGGCGATAATTCACCCCTCCACTTT
clone_size: .; cdr3_length: 15; v_call: TRBV10-1; d_call: TRBD2; j_call: TRBJ2-1; cdr3_aa: CASSSGTSGVEATFF; cdr3_nt: TGCGCCAGCAGCTCCGGGACTAGCGGAGTCGAGGCAACGTTCTTC
clone_size: .; cdr3_length: 13; v_call: TRBV19; d_call: .; j_call: TRBJ2-7; cdr3_aa: CASSFSQTYEQYF; cdr3_nt: TGTGCCAGTAGTTTTTCACAGACCTACGAGCAGTACTTC
clone_size: .; cdr3_length: 15; v_call: TRBV28; d_call: TRBD1; j_call: TRBJ1-5; cdr3_aa: CATEDRGRSNQPQHF; cdr3_nt: TGTGCCACCGAGGACAGGGGGAGGAGCAATCAGCCCCAGCATTTT
clone_size: .; cdr3_length: 15; v_call: TRBV5-1; d_call: .; j_call: TRBJ2-7; cdr3_aa: CASSPQTSSSYEQYF; cdr3_nt: TGCGCCAGCAGCCCCCAAACTAGCAGTTCCTACGAGCAGTACTTC
clone_size: .; cdr3_length: 16; v_call: TRBV6-4; d_call: TRBD1; j_call: TRBJ1-6; cdr3_aa: CASSSTAGQGNSPLHF; cdr3_nt: TGTGCCAGCAGTTCCACCGCGGGACAGGGGAATTCACCCCTCCACTTT
clone_size: .; cdr3_length: 12; v_call: TRBV2; d_call: TRBD1; j_call: TRBJ1-1; cdr3_aa: CASRRTGSEAFF; cdr3_nt: TGTGCCAGCAGGCGGACAGGGAGTGAAGCTTTCTTT
clone_size: few; cdr3_length: 14; v_call: TRBV6-5; d_call: .; j_call: TRBJ2-5; cdr3_aa: CASSSPGRGRGQYF; cdr3_nt: TGTGCCAGCAGTTCCCCCGGTCGGGGAAGGGGGCAGTACTTC
clone_size: .; cdr3_length: 14; v_call: TRBV27; d_call: .; j_call: TRBJ2-7; cdr3_aa: CASSLSEGSYEQYF; cdr3_nt: TGTGCCAGCAGTTTGTCGGAGGGATCCTACGAGCAGTACTTC
clone_size: .; cdr3_length: 17; v_call: TRBV5-6; d_call: .; j_call: TRBJ1-1; cdr3_aa: CASSLEGGAGMNTEAFF; cdr3_nt: TGTGCCAGCAGCTTGGAGGGGGGGGCCGGAATGAACACTGAAGCTTTCTTT
clone_size: .; cdr3_length: 18; v_call: TRBV7-9; d_call: TRBD1; j_call: TRBJ1-4; cdr3_aa: CASRHTGTGERTNEKLFF; cdr3_nt: TGTGCCAGCAGACACACCGGGACAGGGGAGAGGACTAATGAAAAACTGTTTTTT
clone_size: .; cdr3_length: 19; v_call: TRBV11-2; d_call: TRBD1; j_call: TRBJ1-1; cdr3_aa: CASSLSRRDRGIMNTEAFF; cdr3_nt: TGTGCCAGCAGCTTATCAAGGCGGGACAGGGGTATAATGAACACTGAAGCTTTCTTT
clone_size: .; cdr3_length: 14; v_call: TRBV19; d_call: TRBD2; j_call: TRBJ2-1; cdr3_aa: CASSMPSGSDEQFF; cdr3_nt: TGTGCCAGTAGTATGCCCAGCGGGAGCGATGAGCAGTTCTTC
clone_size: .; cdr3_length: 12; v_call: TRBV2; d_call: .; j_call: TRBJ2-7; cdr3_aa: CASKGGHYEQYF; cdr3_nt: TGTGCCAGCAAAGGAGGGCACTACGAGCAGTACTTC
clone_size: .; cdr3_length: 15; v_call: TRBV7-9; d_call: TRBD2; j_call: TRBJ2-7; cdr3_aa: CASSLGTSGEGEQYF; cdr3_nt: TGTGCCAGCAGCTTAGGGACTAGCGGCGAGGGTGAGCAGTACTTC
clone_size: .; cdr3_length: 15; v_call: TRBV7-9; d_call: TRBD2; j_call: TRBJ2-3; cdr3_aa: CASIVAGGPADTQYF; cdr3_nt: TGTGCCAGCATAGTAGCGGGAGGGCCCGCAGATACGCAGTATTTT
clone_size: .; cdr3_length: 16; v_call: TRBV6-1; d_call: TRBD2; j_call: TRBJ2-1; cdr3_aa: CASSEFGGSSYNEQFF; cdr3_nt: TGTGCCAGCAGCGAATTCGGGGGGAGCTCCTACAATGAGCAGTTCTTC
clone_size: few; cdr3_length: 14; v_call: TRBV27; d_call: TRBD1; j_call: TRBJ1-2; cdr3_aa: CASSLIGGEGGYTF; cdr3_nt: TGTGCCAGCAGTTTAATAGGGGGCGAGGGTGGCTACACCTTC
clone_size: .; cdr3_length: 15; v_call: TRBV11-2; d_call: TRBD1; j_call: TRBJ1-6; cdr3_aa: CASRPLTGNGSPLHF; cdr3_nt: TGTGCCAGCAGACCTCTGACAGGGAATGGTTCACCCCTCCACTTT
clone_size: .; cdr3_length: 13; v_call: TRBV27; d_call: .; j_call: TRBJ2-2; cdr3_aa: CASSSHTNGELFF; cdr3_nt: TGTGCCAGCAGTTCCCACACGAACGGGGAGCTGTTTTTT
clone_size: .; cdr3_length: 15; v_call: TRBV10-1; d_call: TRBD2; j_call: TRBJ2-3; cdr3_aa: CASSEDSGRADTQYF; cdr3_nt: TGCGCCAGCAGTGAGGACAGCGGGAGAGCAGATACGCAGTATTTT
clone_size: few; cdr3_length: 16; v_call: TRBV6-5; d_call: TRBD2; j_call: TRBJ2-3; cdr3_aa: CASSYTSGRATDTQYF; cdr3_nt: TGTGCCAGCAGTTATACTAGCGGGAGGGCCACAGATACGCAGTATTTT
clone_size: .; cdr3_length: 16; v_call: TRBV6-6; d_call: .; j_call: TRBJ1-5; cdr3_aa: CASSYSAGEQSQPQHF; cdr3_nt: TGTGCCAGCAGTTACTCAGCCGGGGAGCAGAGTCAGCCCCAGCATTTT
clone_size: .; cdr3_length: 18; v_call: TRBV18; d_call: TRBD1; j_call: TRBJ1-1; cdr3_aa: CASSLNPGQGFMNTEAFF; cdr3_nt: TGTGCCAGCTCACTCAACCCGGGACAGGGATTCATGAACACTGAAGCTTTCTTT
clone_size: .; cdr3_length: 13; v_call: TRBV7-9; d_call: .; j_call: TRBJ2-7; cdr3_aa: CASSLIGAYEQYF; cdr3_nt: TGTGCCAGCAGCTTAATCGGGGCCTACGAGCAGTACTTC
clone_size: few; cdr3_length: 16; v_call: TRBV27; d_call: .; j_call: TRBJ2-2; cdr3_aa: CASSVADSSNTGELFF; cdr3_nt: TGTGCCAGCAGTGTCGCGGACAGCTCGAACACCGGGGAGCTGTTTTTT
clone_size: .; cdr3_length: 14; v_call: TRBV25-1; d_call: .; j_call: TRBJ1-5; cdr3_aa: CASSRTESNQPQHF; cdr3_nt: TGTGCCAGCAGTCGGACAGAGAGCAATCAGCCCCAGCATTTT
clone_size: .; cdr3_length: 17; v_call: TRBV4-1; d_call: .; j_call: TRBJ2-7; cdr3_aa: CASSQFLGVITPYEQYF; cdr3_nt: TGCGCCAGCAGCCAGTTTTTAGGAGTAATCACCCCCTACGAGCAGTACTTC
clone_size: .; cdr3_length: 14; v_call: TRBV5-1; d_call: .; j_call: TRBJ1-1; cdr3_aa: CASSLETVRAEAFF; cdr3_nt: TGCGCCAGCAGCTTGGAGACTGTGCGGGCTGAAGCTTTCTTT
clone_size: .; cdr3_length: 14; v_call: TRBV10-3; d_call: TRBD2; j_call: TRBJ2-1; cdr3_aa: CAIKASGSYNEQFF; cdr3_nt: TGTGCCATCAAGGCTAGCGGGAGTTACAATGAGCAGTTCTTC
clone_size: .; cdr3_length: 15; v_call: TRBV5-8; d_call: TRBD1; j_call: TRBJ2-7; cdr3_aa: CASNPTGGRSYEQYF; cdr3_nt: TGTGCCAGCAACCCTACAGGGGGCCGCTCCTACGAGCAGTACTTC
clone_size: .; cdr3_length: 16; v_call: TRBV28; d_call: TRBD2; j_call: TRBJ2-7; cdr3_aa: CASSFTGDYPTYEQYF; cdr3_nt: TGTGCCAGCAGTTTTACGGGGGACTACCCCACCTACGAGCAGTACTTC
clone_size: .; cdr3_length: 17; v_call: TRBV27; d_call: TRBD1; j_call: TRBJ1-6; cdr3_aa: CASSKPTGGKMGSPLHF; cdr3_nt: TGTGCCAGCAGTAAACCGACAGGGGGTAAAATGGGTTCACCCCTCCACTTT